Only a few counts were recorded for the clone carrying this T cell receptor (beta chain). Antigen specificity is unknown. This sample is part of a study of CD8+ T cells in alopecia areata. Study-level points and caveats: Sharing of TCR sequences between patients (possibly for HLA-related reasons) was less clear than in mice. Clonality in lesional scalp, especially alopecia totalis/universalis, exceeded that of normal scalp.

Peripheral blood and lesional scalp punch biopsies were taken from alopecia areata patients. RNA, once extracted, was reverse transcribed into cDNA for use as the sequencing template. Produced via immunoSEQ multiplex PCR; TCRdb's table is partial and in-frame only. The sample has more than 200,000 clones, approximately 61% seen once; the top ten hold around 1.2%. The receptor was derived from a human donor with alopecia areata. This specimen was CD4+ T cells sorted from blood, taken at week 0.

CDR3 sequence: CASIRQPQHF. DNA of the CDR3: TGTGCCAGCATTCGTCAGCCCCAGCATTTT. The V gene is TRBV9, the J gene TRBJ1-5; D remains ambiguous. The CDR3 has 10 residues. V lost 6 bases and J 6 bases, leaving 4 bases between the germline ends. Germline loops: CDR1 SGDLS, CDR2 YYNGEE.